This TCR beta chain is drawn from a study of early T cells in non-severe SARS-CoV-2 infection. This CDR3 contains 15 residues. Trimming cost V 4 bases and J 6 bases, with 13 bases left between them. Germline V gene lookup returns CDR1 MGHRA and CDR2 YSYEKL. Using its own MiXCR run on the 5' RACE reads, TCRdb lists one record per CDR3 protein. The repertoire holds around 27,000 distinct CDR3 sequences, with 3% to 4% as singletons. The source of this sequence is an adult who was a healthcare worker with PCR-confirmed SARS-CoV-2 infection or an uninfected control (not recorded which). Input material: whole blood. This rearrangement joins TRBV4-1 to TRBJ2-6; D might be TRBD1 or TRBD2, each matching 5 bases. CDR3 amino acids: CASSLLGPPANVLTF. The CDR3 DNA follows: TGCGCCAGCAGCCTATTGGGACCCCCGGCCAACGTCCTGACTTTC.